This TCR beta chain was obtained from a study of blood T cell repertoires in COVID-19. The wider study: In each case, the material was cDNA or gDNA derived from T cells, B-cell-depleted T cells, or PBMCs.

The junction had 8 bases not matched to a gene; V was cut back by 5 bases and J by 4 bases. The CDR3 contains 16 residues. CDR1 and CDR2 from the germline V gene are LNHDA and SQIVND (reference sequence). Assay: immunoSEQ multiplex PCR; the TCRdb copy retains only in-frame clones and omits some. The repertoire includes 140,000 or so clones, 60% to 85% of them detected once, and 16% sits in the top ten. V is TRBV19 and J is TRBJ1-2; 12 bases agree with TRBD1. The clonotype was recovered from a man aged 50-60 years with acute or convalescent COVID-19. Sequencing used peripheral blood. The CDR3 DNA reads as TGTGCCAGTAGTTCCACCGGGACAGGGGGCAGCTATGGCTACACCTTC. This encodes CASSSTGTGGSYGYTF.